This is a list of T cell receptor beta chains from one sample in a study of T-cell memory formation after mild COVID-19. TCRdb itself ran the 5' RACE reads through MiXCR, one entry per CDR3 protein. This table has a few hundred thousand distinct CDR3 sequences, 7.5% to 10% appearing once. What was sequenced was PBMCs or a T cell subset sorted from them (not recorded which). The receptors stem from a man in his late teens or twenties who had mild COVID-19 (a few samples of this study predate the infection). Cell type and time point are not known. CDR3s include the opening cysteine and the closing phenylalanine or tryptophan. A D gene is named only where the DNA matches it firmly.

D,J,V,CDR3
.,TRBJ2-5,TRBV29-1,CSVDQFQETQYF
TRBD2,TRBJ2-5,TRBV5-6,CASSQTSGVGPQYF
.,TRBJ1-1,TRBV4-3,CASSQDLFAEAFF
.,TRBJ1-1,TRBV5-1,CASSPGGGAKGTEAFF
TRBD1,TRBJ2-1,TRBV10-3,CAISADRDNEQFF
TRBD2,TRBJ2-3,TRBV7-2,CASKGTSSTDTQYF
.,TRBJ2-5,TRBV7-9,CASSSPTGAETQYF
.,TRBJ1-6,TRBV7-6,CASSFGVDNSPLHF
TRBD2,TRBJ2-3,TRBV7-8,CASSQAGGLYPTQYF
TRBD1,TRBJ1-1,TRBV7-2,CASSSNRGGEAFF
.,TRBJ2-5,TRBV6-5,CASSSSKRGGTQYF
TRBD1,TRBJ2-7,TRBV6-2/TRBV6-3,CASSERADRGEQYF
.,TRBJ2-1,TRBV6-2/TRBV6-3,CASSSVSYNEQFF
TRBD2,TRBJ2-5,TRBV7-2,CASSLSGAGGQETQYF
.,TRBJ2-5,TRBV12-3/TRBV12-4,CASSFRGETQYF
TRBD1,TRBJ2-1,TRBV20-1,CSARFPPDRSAGDEQFF
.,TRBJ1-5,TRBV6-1,CASSEKGGAANNQPQHF